This entry lists 16 T cell receptor beta chains sequenced from one sample in a study of blood T cells in healthy people across ages. Alongside a J-beta primer mix, a sample-barcoded 5' primer served in a second PCR lasting roughly 7 to 11 cycles. TCRdb reanalysed the 5' RACE reads using MiXCR and keeps one entry per CDR3 protein. Counted here are more than 900,000 distinct CDR3 sequences, 25% to 30% occurring once; the ten biggest clones make up about 10%. The sample was also linked to a second study, of T cells of mothers and their children.

Source material: blood. The receptor set was obtained from a woman between 40 and 55 years old in good health.

The chain has TRBV2 and TRBJ2-5; 7 bases map to TRBD1. This CDR3 spans 17 amino acids. J gave up 5 bases and V 0 bases, and 12 bases lay outside the gene matches. CDR1 and CDR2 (germline): SNHLY, FYNNEI. CDR3 coding DNA: TGTGCCAGCAGTGAAGCCCGCACAGGGGACGCCCGGGAGACCCAGTACTTC. Amino acid sequence: CASSEARTGDARETQYF.

The rearrangement joins TRBV20-1 to TRBJ1-6; a possible D gene is TRBD1 (5 bases). The CDR3 has 15 residues. CDR1 and CDR2 from the germline V gene are DFQATT and SNEGSKA (reference sequence). Between the trimmed V and J ends, which lost 6 bases and 6 bases, there was a span of 18 bases. The CDR3 sequence is CSAPFVGVANSPLHF. CDR3 DNA sequence: TGCAGTGCCCCCTTTGTAGGGGTCGCTAATTCACCCCTCCACTTT.

This clonotype was recorded many times. The rearrangement uses TRBV29-1 and TRBJ2-3, with a tentative D call TRBD1 (6 bases). The CDR3 is made up of 15 amino acids. Between the trimmed V and J ends, which lost 1 base and 8 bases, there was a span of 19 bases. Germline CDR1 is SQVTM and CDR2 is ANQGSEA. CDR3: CSVEGAPPVGATQYF. DNA of the CDR3: TGCAGCGTTGAAGGTGCGCCCCCCGTGGGGGCTACGCAGTATTTT.

The CDR3 nucleotides are TGTGCCAGCAGCCAAACAGGGGGATACAATGAGCAGTTCTTC. This codes for CASSQTGGYNEQFF. The V call is TRBV7-2, the J call TRBJ2-1; 8 bases agree with TRBD1. Germline V gene data show CDR1 as SGHTA and CDR2 as FQGNSA. V was clipped by 5 bases and J by 4 bases; unmatched bases: 4. This CDR3 has 14 amino acids.

The chain combines TRBV7-2 with TRBJ1-1; no reliable D call. This CDR3 region has 13 residues. Germline CDR1 and CDR2: SGHTA and FQGNSA. V lost 2 bases to trimming and J lost 9 bases, with 13 bases between them. The CDR3 bases are TGTGCCAGCAGCTTATCCCCCGAGCCCAAAGCTTTCTTT. This gives the protein CASSLSPEPKAFF. Full variable domain (outside the CDR3, taken from reference TRBV7-2 and TRBJ1-1): GAGVSQSPSNKVTEKGKDVELRCDPISGHTALYWYRQSLGQGLEFLIYFQGNSAPDKSGLPSDRFSAERTGGSVSTLTIQRTQQEDSAVYLCASSLSPEPKAFFGQGTRLTVV.

The chain couples TRBV9 to TRBJ2-2, with D uncertain. V dropped 0 bases and J dropped 0 bases, with 6 bases sitting between them. The CDR3 loop spans 15 amino acids. Germline V gene data show CDR1 as SGDLS and CDR2 as YYNGEE. The CDR3 DNA follows: TGTGCCAGCAGCGTAGTACAGTCGAACACCGGGGAGCTGTTTTTT. This sequence encodes CASSVVQSNTGELFF.

As concerns this clonotype: Given a much more abundant clone one base away, this may be a read error. The chain has TRBV20-1 and TRBJ2-3; 9 positions agree with TRBD2. The CDR3 extends over 15 amino acids. The V and J ends lost 0 bases and 1 base, in that order; junction bases with no gene match: 2. The germline gives CDR1 DFQATT, CDR2 SNEGSKA (reference sequence). CDR3 coding DNA: TGCAGTGCTAGAGATGTAGCGGGGGGCACAGATACGCAGTATTTT. Protein product: CSARDVAGGTDTQYF.

This clonotype showed up just a few times. This sequence joins TRBV25-1 and TRBJ1-2; D is unresolved. Germline CDR1 MGHDK, CDR2 SYGVNS. This CDR3 region has 11 residues. V lost 5 bases, J lost 4 bases, and 5 bases lay in between. The CDR3 is CASSLFYGYTF. The CDR3 DNA sequence: TGTGCCAGCAGTTTATTCTATGGCTACACCTTC.

This clonotype has a handful of counts. The chain has TRBV7-8 and TRBJ2-3; 7 bases align to TRBD2. The CDR3 sequence is 14 residues long. Losses at the gene ends were 5 bases for V and 3 bases for J; bases not matched to a gene: 5. CDR1 and CDR2 (germline): SGHVS, FQNEAQ. In nucleotides, the CDR3 is TGTGCCAGCAGCATCCCGGGGGGTACAGATACGCAGTATTTT. Amino acid sequence: CASSIPGGTDTQYF.

On this clonotype: A much larger clone differs by one base, so this may be a read error. CDR3 sequence (DNA): TGCAGTGCCAACCTTAGGACCCGTGGGGGCAATGAGCAGTTCTTC. It yields the protein CSANLRTRGGNEQFF. V gene TRBV20-1 combines with J gene TRBJ2-1; D may be TRBD1 or TRBD2 (5 bases each). The germline V and J ends were trimmed by 6 bases and 6 bases, with 21 bases remaining between them. Germline assignment: CDR1 DFQATT and CDR2 SNEGSKA (reference sequence). The CDR3 extends over 15 amino acids.

J is TRBJ1-1 and V is TRBV6-5; a weak D match, TRBD1 (5 bases). V lost 7 bases and J lost 5, with 14 bases in between. CDR1 and CDR2 (germline): MNHEY, SVGAGI. The CDR3 loop spans 13 amino acids. The CDR3 region is CASTAGRGTEAFF. The CDR3 DNA is TGTGCCAGCACCGCAGGGAGAGGAACTGAAGCTTTCTTT.

The V and J genes are TRBV7-2 and TRBJ2-7; D call uncertain. Trimming shortened V by 5 bases and J by 7 bases, and 21 bases separated the two germline ends. The CDR3 loop spans 15 amino acids. Germline assignment: CDR1 SGHTA and CDR2 FQGNSA. The CDR3 spells CASSPGFRSTWEQYF. The CDR3 coding sequence is TGTGCCAGCAGCCCCGGATTCAGGTCCACTTGGGAGCAGTACTTC.

The table lists this clonotype with a few counts. The chain joins TRBV20-1 to TRBJ1-1; the D gene is possibly TRBD1 (5 bases). CDR1 DFQATT and CDR2 SNEGSKA come from the germline V gene (reference sequence). V shed 0 bases and J shed 5 bases, with 13 bases lying between them. This CDR3 is 14 amino acids long. CDR3 region: CSARDTGGITEAFF. The CDR3 DNA reads as TGCAGTGCTAGAGATACAGGAGGGATAACTGAAGCTTTCTTT.

V gene TRBV5-1 combines with J gene TRBJ1-1; D perhaps matches TRBD1 (6 bases). With 5 bases removed from V and 4 bases from J, the gap between germline ends came to 18 bases. The CDR3 length is 15 residues. CDR1 is SGHRS, CDR2 YFSETQ, per germline. The CDR3 nucleotides read TGCGCCAGCAGGGGGGGGGGCAGTAGCAGCACTGAAGCTTTCTTT. Translated, it gives CASRGGGSSSTEAFF. Full variable domain (remainder filled in from reference TRBV5-1 and TRBJ1-1): KAGVTQTPRYLIKTRGQQVTLSCSPISGHRSVSWYQQTPGQGLQFLFEYFSETQRNKGNFPGRFSGRQFSNSRSEMNVSTLELGDSALYLCASRGGGSSSTEAFFGQGTRLTVV.

This clonotype was counted at least ten times. V is TRBV20-1 and J is TRBJ2-7; 9 bases align to TRBD2. The V gene end was trimmed by 0 bases and the J gene end by 4 bases; junction bases not matched to a gene: 10. From germline, CDR1 is DFQATT and CDR2 SNEGSKA (reference sequence). The CDR3 extends over 16 amino acids. This chain's CDR3 is CSARDFLAGALYEQYF. The CDR3 DNA reads as TGCAGTGCTAGAGACTTCTTAGCGGGAGCTCTATACGAGCAGTACTTC.

This rearrangement joins TRBV20-1 to TRBJ1-2; D not certain. CDR1 is DFQATT and CDR2 is SNEGSKA in the germline V gene (reference sequence). The CDR3 totals 11 residues. Trimming shortened V by 3 bases and J by 5 bases, and 7 bases separated the two germline ends. CDR3 in amino acids: CSASDEYGYTF. The DNA of the CDR3 is TGCAGTGCTAGCGATGAGTATGGCTACACCTTC.